Given below is one T cell receptor (beta chain) in context. Germline-derived CDR1 and CDR2 are LNHDA and SQIVND (reference sequence). Germline trimming cut 6 bases from V and 8 bases from J; bases unmatched to any gene: 12. CDR3 length: 16 amino acids. The data stem from a study of T cell changes during pregnancy in multiple sclerosis. Assay: immunoSEQ multiplex PCR; the TCRdb copy retains only in-frame clones and omits some. The sample records just under 35,000 clones, approximately 90% being singletons. The chain links TRBV19 to TRBJ2-1; 11 bases are shared with TRBD2. This specimen consisted of peripheral blood, obtained in the second trimester of pregnancy. This sequence originates from a female donor in good health, enrolled as a control in a pregnancy study. CDR3 nucleotides: TGTGCCAGTAGGGGGACTAGCGGACCCAGGTGGGATGAGCAGTTCTTC. Its protein product is CASRGTSGPRWDEQFF.